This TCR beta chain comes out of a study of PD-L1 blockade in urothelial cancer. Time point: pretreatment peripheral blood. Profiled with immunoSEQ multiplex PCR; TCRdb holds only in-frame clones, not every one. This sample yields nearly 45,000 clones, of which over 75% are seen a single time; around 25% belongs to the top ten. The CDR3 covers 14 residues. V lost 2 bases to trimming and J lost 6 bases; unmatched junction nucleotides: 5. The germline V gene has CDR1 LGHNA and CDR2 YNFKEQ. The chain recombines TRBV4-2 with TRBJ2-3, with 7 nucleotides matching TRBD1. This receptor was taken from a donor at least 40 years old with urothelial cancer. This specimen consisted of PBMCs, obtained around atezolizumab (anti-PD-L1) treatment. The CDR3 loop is CASSQLGTVDTQYF. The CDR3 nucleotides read TGTGCCAGCAGCCAACTAGGGACAGTGGATACGCAGTATTTT.